What follows are 15 T cell receptor beta chains derived from one specimen sequenced in a study of blood T cell repertoires in COVID-19. Assay used: immunoSEQ multiplex PCR; TCRdb lists only in-frame clones, some missing. This sample has about 180,000 clones; around nine tenths occur once, and the top ten carry about 12%. Sequences were obtained from peripheral blood. Every receptor here comes from a woman in her sixties or seventies with COVID-19, enrolled during active disease.

This chain uses TRBV5-1 with TRBJ1-1; D gene unclear. Trimming took off 1 base at V and 5 bases at J, with 9 bases between the two ends. The CDR3 runs 13 residues. CDR1 is SGHRS and CDR2 is YFSETQ in the germline V gene. The CDR3 nucleotides are TGCGCCAGCAGCTTGACTTACGTAACTGAAGCTTTCTTT. Amino acid sequence: CASSLTYVTEAFF. Full variable domain (missing parts from reference TRBV5-1 and TRBJ1-1): KAGVTQTPRYLIKTRGQQVTLSCSPISGHRSVSWYQQTPGQGLQFLFEYFSETQRNKGNFPGRFSGRQFSNSRSEMNVSTLELGDSALYLCASSLTYVTEAFFGQGTRLTVV.

This clone has just one count. This sequence joins TRBV11-2 and TRBJ2-5, with 7 bases lining up with TRBD2. The junction had 10 bases not matched to a gene; V was cut back by 5 bases and J by 4 bases. Germline V lookup: CDR1 SGHAT, CDR2 FQNNGV. CDR3 size: 15 residues. The CDR3 bases are TGTGCCAGCAGCCTCCAGACTGGGGGGGTAGAGACCCAGTACTTC. This codes for CASSLQTGGVETQYF.

The chain employs TRBV4-1 and TRBJ2-1, with D unclear. This CDR3 is built from 15 residues. CDR1 and CDR2 (germline): MGHRA, YSYEKL. Trimming removed 1 base at V and 4 bases at J, with 11 bases between. The CDR3 region has the DNA TGCGCCAGCAGCCAAGGTAGCCTCGGGTACAATGAGCAGTTCTTC. Amino acids: CASSQGSLGYNEQFF.

The CDR3: CSVAQGLAGGLTGELFF. CDR3 coding DNA: TGCAGCGTTGCCCAGGGACTAGCGGGAGGTTTGACCGGGGAGCTGTTTTTT. The chain joins TRBV29-1 to TRBJ2-2, with TRBD2 matching over 15 bases. Germline-derived CDR1 and CDR2 are SQVTM and ANQGSEA. CDR3 length: 17 amino acids. J gave up 5 bases and V 4 bases, and 8 bases lay outside the gene matches.

Only a few counts were recorded for this clone. The gene calls are TRBV7-6 and TRBJ1-6; D not resolved. Between the trimmed V and J ends, which lost 5 bases and 6 bases, there was a span of 14 bases. CDR1 SGHVS and CDR2 FNYEAQ come from the germline V gene. The CDR3 has 15 residues. The CDR3 loop is CASSPRQPGNSPLHF. In DNA, the CDR3 is TGTGCCAGCAGCCCCCGGCAGCCGGGTAATTCACCCCTCCACTTT.

J is TRBJ1-2 and V is TRBV28; D uncertain. The V gene's germline CDR1 is MDHEN and CDR2 SYDVKM. The CDR3 spans 13 residues. The V gene lost 2 bases and the J gene lost 3 bases, with 7 bases spanning the gap. CDR3 loop: CASSLREHYGYTF. Written as DNA, the CDR3 is TGTGCCAGCAGTTTAAGGGAGCACTATGGCTACACCTTC.

In its sample, this clone was seen a few times. The rearrangement uses TRBV7-9 and TRBJ2-7, with D perhaps TRBD2 (6 bases). CDR3 size: 18 residues. The V end lost 1 base, the J end lost 0 bases, and 19 bases lay between the germline ends. Germline V CDR1 and CDR2: SEHNR, FQNEAQ (reference sequence). The CDR3 DNA reads TGTGCCAGCAGCTTAGGGACCGGGATTCTAGCGAGCTCCTACGAGCAGTACTTC. Translating it yields CASSLGTGILASSYEQYF.

This chain links TRBV9 with TRBJ2-1, with 10 positions matching TRBD1. The CDR3 loop spans 15 amino acids. With 2 bases clipped from V and 7 bases from J, the junction kept 6 bases outside the gene matches. Germline V gene data show CDR1 as SGDLS and CDR2 as YYNGEE. CDR3 nucleotides: TGTGCCAGCAGCGTCCGAGACAGGGGGCGGAATGAGCAGTTCTTC. It translates to CASSVRDRGRNEQFF. Filled out from reference TRBV9 and TRBJ2-1, the complete variable domain reads DSGVTQTPKHLITATGQRVTLRCSPRSGDLSVYWYQQSLDQGLQFLIQYYNGEERAKGNILERFSAQQFPDLHSELNLSSLELGDSALYFCASSVRDRGRNEQFFGPGTRLTVL.

The rearrangement joins TRBV6-6 to TRBJ1-2; D is undetermined. The CDR3 loop spans 13 amino acids. The ends were cut back, 6 bases at V and 8 bases at J, with 16 bases in the middle. Germline V gene sequence: CDR1 MNHNY, CDR2 SVGAGI (reference sequence). CDR3 in DNA: TGTGCCAGCAGGACACGGCAGGTCCTGGGCTACACCTTC. It is translated as CASRTRQVLGYTF.

This clone was recorded once. J is TRBJ2-7 and V is TRBV28; 8 bases are a match to TRBD2. The trim removed 2 bases at V and 7 bases at J, leaving 7 bases unmatched. CDR1 is MDHEN, CDR2 SYDVKM, per germline. This CDR3 has 14 amino acids. CDR3: CASSLGPGRGEQYF. The CDR3 coding sequence is TGTGCCAGCAGTTTAGGCCCCGGGAGGGGTGAGCAGTACTTC.

The sample holds one count of this clone. The chain combines TRBV18 with TRBJ2-2; TRBD1 agrees at 8 bases. The J segment lost 4 bases and the V segment lost 2 bases, leaving 12 bases of the junction unmatched. The CDR3 covers 18 residues. Germline lookup yields CDR1 KGHSH and CDR2 LQKENI. CDR3 nucleotides: TGTGCCAGCTCACCAACGGCGGCAGGGGGCGCGTTCACCGGGGAGCTGTTTTTT. Its protein is CASSPTAAGGAFTGELFF.

J is TRBJ2-6 and V is TRBV19; D perhaps matches TRBD1 (6 bases). The germline V gene encodes CDR1 LNHDA and CDR2 SQIVND (reference sequence). CDR3 length: 15 amino acids. V was clipped by 6 bases and J by 0 bases, with 9 bases between them. Written as DNA, the CDR3 is TGTGCCAGTAGATCGGACAGCTCTGGGGCCAACGTCCTGACTTTC. This codes for CASRSDSSGANVLTF.

V and J are TRBV3-1 (or the pseudogene TRBV3-2) and TRBJ2-2; D is undetermined. Trimming removed 2 bases from V and 3 bases from J, with 13 bases in between. Per germline, CDR1 LGHDT and CDR2 YNNKEL (reference sequence). This CDR3 has 16 residues. The chain's CDR3 is CASSQRSARDTGELFF. DNA of the CDR3: TGTGCCAGCAGCCAACGTTCAGCTCGGGACACCGGGGAGCTGTTTTTT.

The CDR3 loop is CASSEAGTGNTEAFF. The CDR3 DNA sequence: TGTGCCAGCAGTGAAGCAGGGACAGGGAACACTGAAGCTTTCTTT. The chain employs TRBV2 and TRBJ1-1; the match to TRBD1 covers 8 bases. Trimming took 0 bases from V and 1 from J; bases not matched to a gene: 1. The germline V gene encodes CDR1 SNHLY and CDR2 FYNNEI. The CDR3 is 15 residues long.

The V gene is TRBV5-4, the J gene TRBJ2-7, with D possibly being TRBD2 (6 bases). This CDR3 spans 14 amino acids. Trimming removed 4 bases at V and 3 bases at J, with 14 bases between. CDR1 and CDR2 (germline): SGHNT, YYREEE (reference sequence). The CDR3, as DNA: TGTGCCAGCAGCAAAGGGACTTTGAACTACGAGCAGTACTTC. This encodes CASSKGTLNYEQYF.